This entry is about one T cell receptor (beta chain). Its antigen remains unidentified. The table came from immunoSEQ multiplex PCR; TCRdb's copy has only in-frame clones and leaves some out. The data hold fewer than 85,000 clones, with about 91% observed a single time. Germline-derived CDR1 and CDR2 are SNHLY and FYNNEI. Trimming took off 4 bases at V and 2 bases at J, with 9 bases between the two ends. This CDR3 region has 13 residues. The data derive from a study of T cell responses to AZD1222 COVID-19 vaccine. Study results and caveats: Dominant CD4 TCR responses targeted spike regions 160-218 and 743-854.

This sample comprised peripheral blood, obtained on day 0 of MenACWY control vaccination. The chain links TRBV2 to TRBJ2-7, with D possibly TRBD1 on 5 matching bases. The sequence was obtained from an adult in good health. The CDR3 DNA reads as TGTGCCAGCAGTGGGGGCAGGGCCTACGAGCAGTACTTC. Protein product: CASSGGRAYEQYF.